One TCR beta chain is described in this entry. Antigen unknown. A clone one base away is much larger, so this may be a read error. The source of the sample is a study of T-cell reconstitution after alpha-beta-depleted transplantation in children. Study-level points and caveats: After transplant, high TCRbeta diversity at day 60 in some patients arose from surviving recipient T cells and thymic progenitors. From newly produced T cells came most of the T-cell counts and diversity one year after transplant. As was reported, about two months after transplant, alpha-beta T cells came from several hundred expanded graft clones.

Unique molecular identifiers were used to barcode this TCRbeta library. In TCRdb, the PCR reads were re-called with MiXCR into one record per CDR3 protein. The sample comprises hundreds of thousands of distinct CDR3 sequences, approximately 11% of which are singletons, and 25% to 30% rests with the top ten. The CDR3 extends over 14 amino acids. V gave up 2 bases and J gave up 10 bases, with 17 bases separating them. Germline-derived CDR1 and CDR2 are MNHEY and SVGEGT. This specimen was PBMCs, taken before TCRalphabeta/CD19-depleted stem cell transplant. The sequence derives from a child under two years old with acute myeloid leukemia, due to receive a stem cell transplant. The chain joins TRBV6-2 or TRBV6-3 to TRBJ1-1; tentative D call: TRBD1 (6 bases). The CDR3 is CASSYGRGGRRAFF. CDR3 sequence (DNA): TGTGCCAGCAGTTACGGACGGGGGGGCCGGAGAGCTTTCTTT.